These 28 T cell receptor beta chains came from one sample sequenced in a study of blood T cell repertoires in COVID-19. Produced via immunoSEQ multiplex PCR; TCRdb's table is partial and in-frame only. The data contain around 70,000 clones, roughly 80% of them singletons. Sequencing input: peripheral blood. The receptor source for this set is a woman aged 80 or over with active or convalescent COVID-19.

The chain uses TRBV2 and TRBJ2-7, with a weak D call TRBD2 (6 bases). Germline loops: CDR1 SNHLY, CDR2 FYNNEI. Trimming took 5 bases from V and 2 from J, leaving 16 bases between them. This CDR3 spans 15 amino acids. The CDR3 sequence is CASSSGGAGPYEQYF. CDR3 nucleotides: TGTGCCAGCAGTTCAGGCGGGGCAGGCCCCTACGAGCAGTACTTC.

This chain connects TRBV7-2 to TRBJ1-2; 8 bases are a match to TRBD1. The CDR3 runs to 16 residues. The trim removed 1 base at V and 4 bases at J, leaving 8 bases unmatched. Per the germline V gene, CDR1 is SGHTA and CDR2 is FQGNSA. The CDR3 loop is CASSLGQGAGGYGYTF. In DNA, the CDR3 is TGTGCCAGCAGCTTAGGGCAGGGGGCCGGGGGCTATGGCTACACCTTC.

The CDR3 protein is CASSLGTGGRGTEAFF. CDR3 nucleotides: TGTGCCAGCAGCCTAGGGACAGGGGGGAGAGGCACTGAAGCTTTCTTT. The gene calls are TRBV11-2 and TRBJ1-1, with 11 bases aligning to TRBD1. V lost 5 bases to trimming and J lost 4 bases; unmatched junction nucleotides: 9. Per the germline V gene, CDR1 is SGHAT and CDR2 is FQNNGV. The CDR3 extends over 16 amino acids.

The rearrangement links TRBV6-2 or TRBV6-3 to TRBJ2-7; 8 bases are a match to TRBD1. CDR1 and CDR2 (germline): MNHEY, SVGEGT. Unmatched junction bases numbered 10, after V lost 0 bases and J lost 6 bases. This CDR3 contains 16 residues. In DNA form, the CDR3 reads TGTGCCAGCAGTTACTCGTCCTTCAGGGGGCGAGGCGAGCAGTACTTC. It is translated as CASSYSSFRGRGEQYF.

This chain connects TRBV2 to TRBJ2-6, with 11 bases lining up with TRBD1. V lost 6 bases to trimming and J lost 0 bases; unmatched junction nucleotides: 7. The CDR3 covers 18 residues. Germline V gene lookup returns CDR1 SNHLY and CDR2 FYNNEI. CDR3 DNA sequence: TGTGCCAGCAGGGGGACAGGGGGAGTGATCTCTGGGGCCAACGTCCTGACTTTC. Protein: CASRGTGGVISGANVLTF. The whole variable domain, filled in from reference TRBV2 and TRBJ2-6, reads EPEVTQTPSHQVTQMGQEVILRCVPISNHLYFYWYRQILGQKVEFLVSFYNNEISEKSEIFDDQFSVERPDGSNFTLKIRSTKLEDSAMYFCASRGTGGVISGANVLTFGAGSRLTVL.

This chain links TRBV7-2 with TRBJ2-2, with a weak D call TRBD1 (5 bases). CDR1 is SGHTA and CDR2 is FQGNSA in the germline V gene. Trimming removed 6 bases from V and 5 bases from J, with 19 bases in between. The CDR3 length is 16 residues. The CDR3 bases are TGTGCCAGCAGGTCGGCAGGGCTCTATAATACCGGGGAGCTGTTTTTT. It yields the protein CASRSAGLYNTGELFF.

The V and J genes are TRBV7-2 and TRBJ2-1; D gene ambiguous. V lost 1 base and J 2 bases, leaving 9 bases between the germline ends. The CDR3 loop spans 15 amino acids. Germline V lookup: CDR1 SGHTA, CDR2 FQGNSA. The CDR3 DNA reads as TGTGCCAGCAGCTTAGAATCCGGTCCCTACAATGAGCAGTTCTTC. Residues: CASSLESGPYNEQFF. The whole variable domain, filled in from reference TRBV7-2 and TRBJ2-1, reads GAGVSQSPSNKVTEKGKDVELRCDPISGHTALYWYRQSLGQGLEFLIYFQGNSAPDKSGLPSDRFSAERTGGSVSTLTIQRTQQEDSAVYLCASSLESGPYNEQFFGPGTRLTVL.

This clone came up once. The chain carries TRBV7-2 and TRBJ2-1; TRBD2 matches 7 bases. The CDR3 covers 15 residues. Trimming at V came to 2 bases and at J to 4 bases, leaving 5 bases not matched to a gene. In germline, CDR1 is SGHTA, CDR2 FQGNSA. The CDR3 region is CASSLWGGTYNEQFF. CDR3 DNA sequence: TGTGCCAGCAGCTTATGGGGAGGGACTTACAATGAGCAGTTCTTC. Drawing the rest from reference TRBV7-2 and TRBJ2-1, the complete variable domain is GAGVSQSPSNKVTEKGKDVELRCDPISGHTALYWYRQSLGQGLEFLIYFQGNSAPDKSGLPSDRFSAERTGGSVSTLTIQRTQQEDSAVYLCASSLWGGTYNEQFFGPGTRLTVL.

The V gene is TRBV19, the J gene TRBJ1-1, with 8 bases aligning to TRBD1. Per the germline V gene, CDR1 is LNHDA and CDR2 is SQIVND (reference sequence). The CDR3 totals 13 residues. V shed 9 bases and J 11 bases; nucleotides not matched to a gene: 14. The CDR3 here is CASGDRGSGLAFF. The CDR3 DNA reads TGTGCCAGCGGAGACAGGGGAAGTGGTTTGGCTTTCTTT.

The chain is built from TRBV5-6 and TRBJ1-3; TRBD1 is a possible D gene (5 bases). This CDR3 is 17 amino acids long. CDR1 SGHDT and CDR2 YYEEEE come from the germline V gene. V shed 4 bases and J shed 0 bases, with 17 bases lying between them. The CDR3: CASSPLRQGSSGNTIYF. For the CDR3, the DNA is TGTGCCAGCAGCCCCCTTAGGCAGGGAAGCTCTGGAAACACCATATATTTT.

The V call is TRBV15, the J call TRBJ2-1, with a tentative D call TRBD1 (5 bases). The CDR3 has 16 amino acids. Trimming pared 1 base from V and 0 bases from J, leaving 10 bases between. CDR1 and CDR2 from the germline V gene are LNHNV and YYDKDF (reference sequence). The CDR3 region is CATSRGRVSSYNEQFF. CDR3 DNA: TGTGCCACCAGCAGAGGCAGGGTGAGCTCCTACAATGAGCAGTTCTTC. Full variable domain (remainder filled in from reference TRBV15 and TRBJ2-1): DAMVIQNPRYQVTQFGKPVTLSCSQTLNHNVMYWYQQKSSQAPKLLFHYYDKDFNNEADTPDNFQSRRPNTSFCFLDIRSPGLGDTAMYLCATSRGRVSSYNEQFFGPGTRLTVL.

The rearrangement links TRBV4-1 to TRBJ2-5; D possibly corresponds to TRBD2 (5 bases). V lost 3 bases to trimming and J lost 2 bases, with 16 bases between them. The CDR3 contains 16 residues. Germline assignment: CDR1 MGHRA and CDR2 YSYEKL. The DNA of the CDR3 is TGCGCCAGCAGCCAGGCTCCCGAGGGCCCTCAAGAGACCCAGTACTTC. Protein: CASSQAPEGPQETQYF.

The rearrangement joins TRBV19 to TRBJ2-6, with 7 positions matching TRBD2. The junction had 10 bases not matched to a gene; V was cut back by 2 bases and J by 3 bases. CDR3 size: 18 residues. The V gene's germline CDR1 is LNHDA and CDR2 SQIVND (reference sequence). CDR3 nucleotide sequence: TGTGCCAGTAGTATAATGGGCGGCGGGAGCTTTGGGGCCAACGTCCTGACTTTC. This codes for CASSIMGGGSFGANVLTF. The entire variable domain, with the rest obtained from reference TRBV19 and TRBJ2-6, is as follows: DGGITQSPKYLFRKEGQNVTLSCEQNLNHDAMYWYRQDPGQGLRLIYYSQIVNDFQKGDIAEGYSVSREKKESFPLTVTSAQKNPTAFYLCASSIMGGGSFGANVLTFGAGSRLTVL.

V and J are TRBV20-1 and TRBJ2-5; 10 nucleotides match TRBD2. V was pared by 3 bases and J by 2 bases, with 3 bases of the junction left unmatched. The CDR3 has 14 amino acids. CDR1 is DFQATT, CDR2 SNEGSKA, per germline (reference sequence). The CDR3 nucleotides are TGCAGTGCTAGTCGGACTAGCGGACAAGAGACCCAGTACTTC. Translated: CSASRTSGQETQYF.

This clone came up once. The chain combines TRBV7-8 with TRBJ2-3; TRBD2 matches 10 bases. Germline-derived CDR1 and CDR2 are SGHVS and FQNEAQ. CDR3 length equals 16 residues. The ends lost 4 bases at V and 4 bases at J; junction bases unmatched: 8. The CDR3 DNA follows: TGTGCCAGCAGCTCGCCAGCGGGAGGGCCTTCAGATACGCAGTATTTT. The encoded protein is CASSSPAGGPSDTQYF.

This chain joins TRBV5-4 and TRBJ2-2; possible D gene TRBD1, 6 bases. Per the germline V gene, CDR1 is SGHNT and CDR2 is YYREEE (reference sequence). The length of the CDR3 is 16 residues. The V end was cut by 5 bases, the J end by 0 bases, with 14 bases between. The CDR3 nucleotides read TGTGCCAGCAGGGGACAAGGACAGCCGAACACCGGGGAGCTGTTTTTT. It specifies CASRGQGQPNTGELFF. Together with reference TRBV5-4 and TRBJ2-2, the CDR3 gives the full variable domain: ETGVTQSPTHLIKTRGQQVTLRCSSQSGHNTVSWYQQALGQGPQFIFQYYREEENGRGNFPPRFSGLQFPNYSSELNVNALELDDSALYLCASRGQGQPNTGELFFGEGSRLTVL.

J is TRBJ1-2 and V is TRBV2, with 9 bases matching TRBD1. J gave up 7 bases and V 6 bases, and 9 bases lay outside the gene matches. CDR1 is SNHLY, CDR2 FYNNEI, per germline. This CDR3 comprises 14 residues. The DNA of the CDR3 is TGTGCCAGCAGCCAGGACAGGGGATTGCTTGGCTACACCTTC. Translation: CASSQDRGLLGYTF.

The rearrangement uses TRBV6-6 and TRBJ2-1; weak D call: TRBD1 (6 bases). The CDR3 runs to 14 residues. V lost 2 bases and J 2 bases, leaving 7 bases between the germline ends. Looked up from germline, CDR1 is MNHNY and CDR2 is SVGAGI (reference sequence). The chain's CDR3 is CASSYRDTYNEQFF. In DNA form, the CDR3 reads TGTGCCAGCAGTTACCGGGACACCTACAATGAGCAGTTCTTC.

This clone was picked up a small number of times. CDR3 DNA sequence: TGTGCCAGTAGTTTCCTACAGGTCAATGAAAAACTGTTTTTT. This sequence encodes CASSFLQVNEKLFF. V gene TRBV19 combines with J gene TRBJ1-4; D possibly corresponds to TRBD1 (5 bases). Trimming shortened V by 5 bases and J by 5 bases, and 12 bases separated the two germline ends. In germline, CDR1 is LNHDA, CDR2 SQIVND (reference sequence). The CDR3 has 14 amino acids.

V and J are TRBV29-1 and TRBJ1-2; the D gene is possibly TRBD1 (6 bases). The CDR3 runs 11 residues. The germline V and J ends were trimmed by 6 bases and 7 bases, with 12 bases remaining between them. Looked up from germline, CDR1 is SQVTM and CDR2 is ANQGSEA. As DNA, the CDR3 is TGCAGCGTGGGGGGGGCCGGTGGCTACACCTTC. Translating gives CSVGGAGGYTF. The variable domain in full, with the rest retrieved from reference TRBV29-1 and TRBJ1-2, is SAVISQKPSRDICQRGTSLTIQCQVDSQVTMMFWYRQQPGQSLTLIATANQGSEATYESGFVIDKFPISRPNLTFSTLTVSNMSPEDSSIYLCSVGGAGGYTFGSGTRLTVV.

V gene TRBV7-8 combines with J gene TRBJ2-2; D is unresolved. Germline V CDR1 and CDR2: SGHVS, FQNEAQ. The CDR3 loop spans 15 amino acids. V lost 3 bases, J lost 4 bases, and 12 bases lay in between. This chain's CDR3 is CASSFGTRSTGELFF. CDR3 DNA: TGTGCCAGCAGCTTTGGTACGAGGTCCACCGGGGAGCTGTTTTTT.

The V call is TRBV7-3, the J call TRBJ2-3; TRBD2 aligns across 9 bases. The length of the CDR3 is 15 residues. CDR1 and CDR2 (germline): SGHTA, FQGTGA. J was trimmed by 1 base and V by 2 bases; bases with no gene match: 1. The CDR3 is CASSLQRGGTDTQYF. Written as DNA, the CDR3 is TGTGCCAGCAGCTTACAGCGGGGGGGCACAGATACGCAGTATTTT.

CDR3 region: CASREIGDEELFF. The CDR3 nucleotides read TGTGCCAGCAGAGAGATAGGGGATGAGGAGCTGTTTTTT. The rearrangement uses TRBV25-1 and TRBJ2-2, with D possibly TRBD1 on 5 matching bases. Germline V lookup: CDR1 MGHDK, CDR2 SYGVNS. The CDR3 consists of 13 residues. V was cut by 6 bases and J by 10 bases, with 15 bases left in between.

The chain is built from TRBV12-5 and TRBJ1-2, with D perhaps TRBD1 (5 bases). The germline CDR1 and CDR2 sequences are LGHNT and FRNRAP. The CDR3 runs to 16 residues. Trimming took off 1 base at V and 4 bases at J, with 16 bases between the two ends. CDR3 DNA sequence: TGTGCTAGTGGTTTGGCTTTGGGAGGGGCTATCTATGGCTACACCTTC. Its protein is CASGLALGGAIYGYTF.

The J gene is TRBJ1-4, the V gene TRBV5-4; D gene uncertain. CDR3 length: 16 residues. V shed 1 base and J shed 3 bases, with 13 bases lying between them. Per germline, CDR1 SGHNT and CDR2 YYREEE (reference sequence). CDR3 residues: CASSLRLGISNEKLFF. CDR3 DNA sequence: TGTGCCAGCAGCTTGCGTCTCGGGATCTCTAATGAAAAACTGTTTTTT.

The chain is built from TRBV18 and TRBJ2-1, with TRBD2 matching 9 bases. Germline V gives CDR1 KGHSH, CDR2 LQKENI. CDR3 length: 15 amino acids. The V and J ends lost 1 base and 4 bases, in that order; junction bases with no gene match: 2. CDR3 nucleotides: TGTGCCAGCTCACCACTAGCGGGGGCTTACAATGAGCAGTTCTTC. Encoded protein: CASSPLAGAYNEQFF.

This clone was picked up one time. The V and J genes are TRBV5-1 and TRBJ1-3, with D perhaps TRBD1 (5 bases). CDR1 SGHRS and CDR2 YFSETQ come from the germline V gene. Deletions cut 0 bases from V and 7 bases from J, with 17 bases between. The CDR3 length is 16 residues. The CDR3 sequence is CASSLASGIAGNTIYF. The DNA of the CDR3 is TGCGCCAGCAGCTTGGCCTCAGGTATAGCAGGGAACACCATATATTTT.

The V gene is TRBV6-5, the J gene TRBJ2-5; D perhaps matches TRBD2 (6 bases). Germline values: CDR1 MNHEY, CDR2 SVGAGI. This CDR3 contains 14 residues. Trimming left V 1 base short and J 5 bases short, with 11 bases between. The CDR3 nucleotides are TGTGCCAGCAGTTACTGGGGGGTCGGGGAGACCCAGTACTTC. Encoded protein: CASSYWGVGETQYF.